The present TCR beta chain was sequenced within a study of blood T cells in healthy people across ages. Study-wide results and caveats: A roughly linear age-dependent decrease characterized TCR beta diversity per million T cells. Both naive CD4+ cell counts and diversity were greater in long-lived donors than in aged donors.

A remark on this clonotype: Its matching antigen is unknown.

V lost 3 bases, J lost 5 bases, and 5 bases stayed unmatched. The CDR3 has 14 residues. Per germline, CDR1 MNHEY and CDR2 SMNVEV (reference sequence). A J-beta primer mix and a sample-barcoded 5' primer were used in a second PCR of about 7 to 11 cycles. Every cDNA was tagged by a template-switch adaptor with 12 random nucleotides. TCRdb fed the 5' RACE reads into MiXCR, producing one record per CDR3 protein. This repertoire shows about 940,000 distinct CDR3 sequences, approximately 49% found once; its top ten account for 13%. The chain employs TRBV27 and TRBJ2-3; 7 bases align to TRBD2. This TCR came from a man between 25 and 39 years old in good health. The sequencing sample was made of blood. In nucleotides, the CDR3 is TGTGCCAGCAGTTTTCGACTAGCTGGAGATACGCAGTATTTT. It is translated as CASSFRLAGDTQYF.